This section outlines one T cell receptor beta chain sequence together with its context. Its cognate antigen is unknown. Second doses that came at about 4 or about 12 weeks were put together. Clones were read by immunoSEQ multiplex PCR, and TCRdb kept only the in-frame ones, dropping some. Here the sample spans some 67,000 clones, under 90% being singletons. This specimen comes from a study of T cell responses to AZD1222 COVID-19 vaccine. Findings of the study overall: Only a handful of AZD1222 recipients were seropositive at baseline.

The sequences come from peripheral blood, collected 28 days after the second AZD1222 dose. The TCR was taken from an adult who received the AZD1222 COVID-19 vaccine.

The CDR3 reads CASSFREAVTLHF. The CDR3 nucleotides are TGTGCCAGCAGCTTCCGGGAGGCCGTAACCCTCCACTTT. The genes are TRBV7-9 and TRBJ1-6; no firm D call. Per the germline V gene, CDR1 is SEHNR and CDR2 is FQNEAQ (reference sequence). Deletions cut 3 bases from V and 14 bases from J, with 14 bases between. The CDR3 has 13 amino acids.